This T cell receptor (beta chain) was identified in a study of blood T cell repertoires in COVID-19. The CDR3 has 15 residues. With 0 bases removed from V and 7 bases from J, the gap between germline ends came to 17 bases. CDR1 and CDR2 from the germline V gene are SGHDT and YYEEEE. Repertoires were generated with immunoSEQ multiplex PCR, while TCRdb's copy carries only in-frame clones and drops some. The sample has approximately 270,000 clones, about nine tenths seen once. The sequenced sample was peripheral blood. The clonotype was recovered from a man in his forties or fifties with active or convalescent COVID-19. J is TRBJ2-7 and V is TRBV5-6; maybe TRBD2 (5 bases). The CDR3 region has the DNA TGTGCCAGCAGCTTGGGACGGGGATTTCAAAGTGAGCAGTACTTC. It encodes CASSLGRGFQSEQYF.